Shown below are 13 T cell receptor beta chains from a single sample sequenced in a study of blood T cells in healthy people across ages (dated by TCRdb to between 2014 and 2017). The library came from 5' RACE. For sequencing, an Illumina HiSeq 2500 was employed. A second about 7 to 11 cycle PCR used a sample-barcoded 5' primer and a J-beta primer mix. TCRdb reprocessed the public reads (quality trimming at Q25 with fastp, clone calling with MiXCR) and kept in-frame beta chains. Rows matching on CDR3 protein sequence are summarized as one entry with the most common DNA and genes. For this sample the table gives around 800,000 distinct CDR3 sequences, of which roughly 24% were detected only once. About 3% of the sample rests with the top ten. Another study also made use of these data, one on T cells of mothers and their children.

The sample was blood. These receptors all stem from a boy aged 5 to 17 in good health.

The genes are TRBV5-1 and TRBJ2-7, with TRBD1 as a possible D gene (6 bases). The germline V and J ends were trimmed by 3 bases and 7 bases, with 17 bases remaining between them. The germline gives CDR1 SGHRS, CDR2 YFSETQ. This CDR3 comprises 14 residues. CDR3 loop: CASSWSRGTGEQYF. The DNA of the CDR3 is TGCGCCAGCAGCTGGTCTAGGGGGACGGGAGAGCAGTACTTC. The whole variable domain, remainder taken from reference TRBV5-1 and TRBJ2-7, is KAGVTQTPRYLIKTRGQQVTLSCSPISGHRSVSWYQQTPGQGLQFLFEYFSETQRNKGNFPGRFSGRQFSNSRSEMNVSTLELGDSALYLCASSWSRGTGEQYFGPGTRLTVT.

About this clonotype: The junction shows a germline mismatch at one end, possibly a read error. The chain employs TRBV28 and TRBJ2-3; 8 positions match TRBD1. CDR3 length: 16 amino acids. The germline V gene encodes CDR1 MDHEN and CDR2 SYDVKM. CDR3 nucleotide sequence: TGTCCCAGCAGCCCTACCGCTGGACAGGGCGCAGATACGCAGTATTTT. It yields the protein CPSSPTAGQGADTQYF. The full variable domain, with the rest looked up from reference TRBV28 and TRBJ2-3, is DVKVTQSSRYLVKRTGEKVFLECVQDMDHENMFWYRQDPGLGLRLIYFSYDVKMKEKGDIPEGYSVSREKKERFSLILESASTNQTSMYLCPSSPTAGQGADTQYFGPGTRLTVL.

The chain employs TRBV29-1 and TRBJ2-5; D tentatively fits TRBD1 or TRBD2 (5 bases each). The end of the DNA fits TRBJ2-7 better, so the J call may be wrong. The CDR3 loop spans 13 amino acids. Germline-derived CDR1 and CDR2 are SQVTM and ANQGSEA. The CDR3 sequence: CSVSGLGAHEQYF. The CDR3 DNA is TGCAGCGTGTCGGGCCTCGGGGCCCACGAGCAGTACTTC.

This clonotype was observed many times. Sequence at one end of the junction differs from germline and may be a read error. V is TRBV12-3 or TRBV12-4 and J is TRBJ1-1, with a tentative D call TRBD1 (6 bases). The CDR3 has 13 amino acids. The CDR3 is CASSLGGRAEAFF. CDR3 nucleotide sequence: TGCGCCAGCAGCTTGGGGGGGCGGGCTGAAGCTTTCTTT.

This clonotype appeared a few times. The chain joins TRBV9 to TRBJ2-7, with TRBD2 matching 10 bases. Unmatched junction bases numbered 1, after V lost 1 base and J lost 0 bases. The CDR3 length is 15 residues. Germline assignment: CDR1 SGDLS and CDR2 YYNGEE. CDR3 protein: CASSVLAGASYEQYF. CDR3 nucleotides: TGTGCCAGCAGCGTACTAGCGGGGGCCTCCTACGAGCAGTACTTC.

In this sample, this clonotype turned up once. The junction differs from germline at one of its ends, possibly a read error. The rearrangement joins TRBV20-1 to TRBJ2-2, with D tentatively TRBD2 (5 bases). In germline, CDR1 is DFQATT, CDR2 SNEGSKA (reference sequence). The CDR3 runs to 16 residues. The CDR3 is CSARDRGGNSTEELFF. The CDR3 DNA reads as TGCAGTGCTAGAGATCGGGGTGGGAATTCTACCGAGGAGCTGTTTTTT.

This clonotype was found once. At one end, the junction sequence differs from germline, possibly due to a read error. This chain joins TRBV5-1 and TRBJ2-3; D may be TRBD1 or TRBD2 (5 bases each). The CDR3 spans 16 residues. CDR1 is SGHRS and CDR2 is YFSETQ in the germline V gene. DNA of the CDR3: TGCGTCAGCAGCTTGGGGCAGGGCGGAGGCGCAGATACGCAGTATTTT. Its protein is CVSSLGQGGGADTQYF. The variable domain in full, with the rest retrieved from reference TRBV5-1 and TRBJ2-3, is KAGVTQTPRYLIKTRGQQVTLSCSPISGHRSVSWYQQTPGQGLQFLFEYFSETQRNKGNFPGRFSGRQFSNSRSEMNVSTLELGDSALYLCVSSLGQGGGADTQYFGPGTRLTVL.

In its sample, this clonotype was seen a few times. The chain couples TRBV11-2 to TRBJ2-1, with 10 positions matching TRBD2. The CDR3 is 15 residues long. Looked up from germline, CDR1 is SGHAT and CDR2 is FQNNGV. Trimming at V came to 1 base and at J to 7 bases, leaving 4 bases not matched to a gene. The CDR3 protein is CASSLGAGGLNEQFF. The CDR3 bases are TGTGCCAGCAGCTTAGGAGCGGGGGGGCTTAATGAGCAGTTCTTC.

This clonotype was seen more than once but under ten times. V and J are TRBV28 and TRBJ2-2; 9 positions match TRBD1. J was trimmed by 4 bases and V by 7 bases; bases with no gene match: 7. Germline V lookup: CDR1 MDHEN, CDR2 SYDVKM. This CDR3 contains 15 residues. CDR3 protein: CASTPTGGGTGELFF. The CDR3 nucleotides are TGTGCCAGCACCCCGACAGGGGGGGGCACCGGGGAGCTGTTTTTT. Together with reference TRBV28 and TRBJ2-2, the CDR3 gives the full variable domain: DVKVTQSSRYLVKRTGEKVFLECVQDMDHENMFWYRQDPGLGLRLIYFSYDVKMKEKGDIPEGYSVSREKKERFSLILESASTNQTSMYLCASTPTGGGTGELFFGEGSRLTVL.

CDR3 in amino acids: CASSSRTGGPPGELFF. The CDR3 DNA reads TGTGCCAGCAGCTCCAGAACGGGGGGGCCCCCCGGGGAGCTGTTTTTT. The chain is built from TRBV11-2 and TRBJ2-2; 8 nucleotides line up with TRBD2. After removal of 4 bases from V and 6 bases from J, the junction contained 10 bases not matched to a gene. CDR1 is SGHAT, CDR2 FQNNGV, per germline. The CDR3 has 16 amino acids.

CDR3 in amino acids: CASSPGGLWTQYF. In nucleotides, the CDR3 is TGTGCCAGCAGCCCCGGGGGGTTGTGGACGCAGTATTTT. The chain uses TRBV5-5 and TRBJ2-3; 7 bases are a match to TRBD2. V lost 4 bases, J lost 9 bases, and 8 bases stayed unmatched. The germline V gene encodes CDR1 SGHKS and CDR2 YYEKEE (reference sequence). There are 13 residues in the CDR3. The full variable domain, rest sourced from reference TRBV5-5 and TRBJ2-3, is DAGVTQSPTHLIKTRGQQVTLRCSPISGHKSVSWYQQVLGQGPQFIFQYYEKEERGRGNFPDRFSARQFPNYSSELNVNALLLGDSALYLCASSPGGLWTQYFGPGTRLTVL.

This clonotype appeared a few times. The chain couples TRBV5-1 to TRBJ2-6, with D perhaps assigned TRBD1 or TRBD2 (5 bases each). The V end lost 7 bases, the J end lost 0 bases, and 17 bases lay between the germline ends. Germline V lookup: CDR1 SGHRS, CDR2 YFSETQ. There are 17 residues in the CDR3. DNA for the CDR3: TGCGCCAGCCGTGTGGGACCTACGAGCTCTGGGGCCAACGTCCTGACTTTC. As protein: CASRVGPTSSGANVLTF.

This clonotype has just a few counts. V gene TRBV11-2 combines with J gene TRBJ2-3; the match to TRBD1 covers 7 bases. Germline CDR1 SGHAT, CDR2 FQNNGV. V shed 4 bases and J 0 bases; nucleotides not matched to a gene: 7. The CDR3 sequence is 16 residues long. CDR3 bases: TGTGCCAGCAGCTCCGAGACAGGGATAAGCACAGATACGCAGTATTTT. This sequence encodes CASSSETGISTDTQYF.